The 32 T cell receptor beta chains presented below share a single source sample, sequenced in a study of T cells expressing NK-cell markers. TCRdb re-called the 5' RACE reads; every CDR3 protein appears as one record, without DNA. The record lists about 410,000 distinct CDR3 sequences, of which the ten most abundant hold about 10%. Sequenced sample: blood T cells: a sorted CD56 or NKG2C T cell subset, CD4+ or CD8+ T cells, or bulk PBMC T cells (not recorded which). These receptors were obtained from a woman between 45 and 65 years old in good health.

The chain uses TRBV19 and TRBJ2-1. CDR1 and CDR2 (germline): LNHDA, SQIVND (reference sequence). The length of the CDR3 is 15 residues. The CDR3 reads CASSRPGTSYNEQFF.

The rearrangement links TRBV5-5 to TRBJ1-6. The CDR3 runs 15 residues. The germline CDR1 and CDR2 sequences are SGHKS and YYEKEE (reference sequence). CDR3 residues: CASSYRGANNSPLHF.

The chain is built from TRBV4-2 and TRBJ2-1; the D gene TCRdb calls, TRBD2, cannot be checked with no DNA. The CDR3 has 16 amino acids. Per germline, CDR1 LGHNA and CDR2 YNFKEQ. The CDR3 protein is CASSQEGWADYNEQFF.

V gene TRBV10-1 combines with J gene TRBJ2-5. CDR1 is WNHNN and CDR2 is SYGVQD in the germline V gene (reference sequence). The CDR3 loop spans 13 amino acids. CDR3 protein: CASSGTERETQYF.

The chain links TRBV4-1 to TRBJ2-5; TCRdb returns TRBD2, unconfirmable since there is no DNA. The CDR3 is made up of 14 amino acids. The germline V gene encodes CDR1 MGHRA and CDR2 YSYEKL. The CDR3 loop is CASSRGEGQETQYF.

The chain joins TRBV10-2 to TRBJ1-4. CDR1 is WSHSY and CDR2 is SAAADI in the germline V gene. The CDR3 length is 15 residues. Here the CDR3 reads CASRRGTDANEKLFF.

The gene calls are TRBV2 and TRBJ2-2; TCRdb outputs TRBD1, but without DNA this stays unchecked. There are 15 residues in the CDR3. Germline V gives CDR1 SNHLY, CDR2 FYNNEI. This CDR3 reads CASRGGDWITGELFF.

This sequence joins TRBV12-3 or TRBV12-4 and TRBJ2-3. The CDR3 is 11 residues long. CDR3 in amino acids: CASRTLAMQYF.

This chain connects TRBV5-1 to TRBJ1-4. CDR3 length: 16 residues. CDR1 SGHRS and CDR2 YFSETQ come from the germline V gene. The CDR3 region is CASSLEEQGGREKLFF.

The rearrangement uses TRBV7-9 and TRBJ2-1; TCRdb proposes TRBD2, but this gene call is untestable without DNA. The CDR3 sequence is 17 residues long. Looked up from germline, CDR1 is SEHNR and CDR2 is FQNEAQ (reference sequence). CDR3 region: CASSLPPGLAGTGEQFF.

The V gene is TRBV7-6, the J gene TRBJ2-1; TCRdb names TRBD2, which stays unverified in the absence of DNA. This CDR3 has 14 amino acids. Germline V gene data show CDR1 as SGHVS and CDR2 as FNYEAQ. CDR3 amino acids: CASSSFGGSNEQFF.

Here the CDR3 reads CASRSPGLSYEQYF. The chain has TRBV6-5 and TRBJ2-7; TCRdb outputs TRBD2, but without DNA this stays unchecked. Germline V gene data show CDR1 as MNHEY and CDR2 as SVGAGI. This CDR3 comprises 14 residues.

This chain connects TRBV28 to TRBJ2-6; lacking DNA, the TRBD1 call made by TCRdb goes unchecked. Germline V CDR1 and CDR2: MDHEN, SYDVKM. CDR3 length: 17 residues. The CDR3 sequence: CASSRSGMPSGANVLTF.

The CDR3 sequence: CASSQVGVSGGTGELFF. This rearrangement joins TRBV4-2 to TRBJ2-2; TCRdb's D call of TRBD2 is untestable without DNA. The CDR3 totals 17 residues. The germline gives CDR1 LGHNA, CDR2 YNFKEQ.

The chain links TRBV18 to TRBJ2-7; the TCRdb call, TRBD2, lacks DNA for checking. The CDR3 totals 14 residues. Germline-derived CDR1 and CDR2 are KGHSH and LQKENI. The CDR3 spells CASSDPGYPYEQYF. Based on the CDR3 plus reference TRBV18 and TRBJ2-7, the full variable domain is NAGVMQNPRHLVRRRGQEARLRCSPMKGHSHVYWYRQLPEEGLKFMVYLQKENIIDESGMPKERFSAEFPKEGPSILRIQQVVRGDSAAYFCASSDPGYPYEQYFGPGTRLTVT.

The chain's CDR3 is CAISAPPGLGEPDTQYF. The chain couples TRBV10-3 to TRBJ2-3; TCRdb names TRBD1, which stays unverified in the absence of DNA. The CDR3 consists of 17 residues. Germline V gene sequence: CDR1 ENHRY, CDR2 SYGVKD.

The chain couples TRBV7-9 to TRBJ2-1; TCRdb proposes TRBD2, but this gene call is untestable without DNA. This CDR3 has 19 amino acids. Germline CDR1 reads SEHNR; CDR2 reads FQNEAQ (reference sequence). The CDR3 protein is CASSPRLAGNPKSYNEQFF.

CDR3 sequence: CASGQTGQGYTF. The J gene is TRBJ1-2, the V gene TRBV5-1; TCRdb returns TRBD1, unconfirmable since there is no DNA. Germline lookup yields CDR1 SGHRS and CDR2 YFSETQ. CDR3 length equals 12 residues.

V and J are TRBV20-1 and TRBJ2-2; TCRdb's assignment of TRBD1 cannot be checked, as there is no DNA. CDR3 length: 14 residues. The germline V gene has CDR1 DFQATT and CDR2 SNEGSKA (reference sequence). Here the CDR3 reads CSASGGASTGELFF.

V and J are TRBV25-1 and TRBJ1-1. CDR1 is MGHDK, CDR2 SYGVNS, per germline. This CDR3 contains 13 residues. The CDR3 region is CASSVGDNTEAFF.

The rearrangement joins TRBV20-1 to TRBJ2-1; TCRdb returns TRBD2, unconfirmable since there is no DNA. CDR1 and CDR2 (germline): DFQATT, SNEGSKA (reference sequence). The CDR3 loop spans 19 amino acids. CDR3 sequence: CSASRLAGGLPLSYNEQFF.

The chain combines TRBV9 with TRBJ1-1. Germline V CDR1 and CDR2: SGDLS, YYNGEE. This CDR3 is 14 amino acids long. The CDR3: CASSPGILNTEAFF.

V usage is TRBV18 and J usage is TRBJ2-3; the D call from TCRdb, TRBD2, cannot be confirmed without DNA. CDR3 size: 17 residues. Germline V gene data show CDR1 as KGHSH and CDR2 as LQKENI. Here the CDR3 reads CASSPSRLAGEVDTQYF.

The V call is TRBV12-3 or TRBV12-4, the J call TRBJ1-3; there is no DNA to check the TCRdb D call of TRBD1. The CDR3 runs to 18 residues. This CDR3 is CASSLRPRQGHSGNTIYF.

The V and J genes are TRBV6-6 and TRBJ2-5; TCRdb calls TRBD2, which cannot be checked without DNA. This CDR3 is 15 amino acids long. In germline, CDR1 is MNHNY, CDR2 SVGAGI (reference sequence). CDR3 loop: CASSQGLAGQETQYF.

The chain couples TRBV20-1 to TRBJ2-3; checking the TCRdb D call of TRBD1 is not possible without DNA. The V gene's germline CDR1 is DFQATT and CDR2 SNEGSKA (reference sequence). This CDR3 is 14 amino acids long. The CDR3 loop is CSARNNRVADTQYF.

The genes are TRBV5-1 and TRBJ1-6; TCRdb names TRBD1, which stays unverified in the absence of DNA. From germline, CDR1 is SGHRS and CDR2 YFSETQ. The CDR3 extends over 17 amino acids. The CDR3: CASSRQGRDRHNSPLHF.

The chain recombines TRBV5-1 with TRBJ2-1; without DNA, the TCRdb call of TRBD2 cannot be checked. Per germline, CDR1 SGHRS and CDR2 YFSETQ. The CDR3 has 16 residues. CDR3 protein: CASSSSTSGGTDEQFF.

This chain's CDR3 is CASSPSQFRFSDTQYF. The gene calls are TRBV9 and TRBJ2-3; TCRdb's assignment of TRBD2 cannot be checked, as there is no DNA. The CDR3 length is 16 residues. Germline V CDR1 and CDR2: SGDLS, YYNGEE.

V gene TRBV19 combines with J gene TRBJ2-7. CDR1 is LNHDA and CDR2 is SQIVND in the germline V gene (reference sequence). CDR3 length: 11 residues. The CDR3 is CASSRWDEQYF.

The rearrangement links TRBV6-1 to TRBJ1-2; TCRdb outputs TRBD1, but without DNA this stays unchecked. This CDR3 region has 14 residues. The germline V gene has CDR1 MNHNS and CDR2 SASEGT. The CDR3: CASSEMKGEFGYTF.

Here the CDR3 reads CASSSHGTGLAGANVLTF. The V gene is TRBV5-1, the J gene TRBJ2-6; lacking DNA, the TRBD1 call made by TCRdb goes unchecked. The V gene's germline CDR1 is SGHRS and CDR2 YFSETQ. The CDR3 sequence is 18 residues long.